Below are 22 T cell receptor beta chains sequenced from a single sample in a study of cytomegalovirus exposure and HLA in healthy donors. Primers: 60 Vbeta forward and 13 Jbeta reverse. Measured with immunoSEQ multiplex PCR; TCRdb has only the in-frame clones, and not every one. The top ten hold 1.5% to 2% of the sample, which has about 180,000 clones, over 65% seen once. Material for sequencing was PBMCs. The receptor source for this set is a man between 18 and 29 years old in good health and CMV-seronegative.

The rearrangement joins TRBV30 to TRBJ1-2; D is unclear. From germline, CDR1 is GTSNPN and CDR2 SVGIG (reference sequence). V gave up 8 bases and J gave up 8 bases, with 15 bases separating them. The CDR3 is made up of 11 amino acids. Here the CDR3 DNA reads TGTGCCCACCCCACGGGAAGGGGCTACACCTTC. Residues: CAHPTGRGYTF.

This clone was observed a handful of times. The CDR3 sequence: CASSGDSNTEAFF. CDR3 nucleotides: TGTGCCAGCAGCGGGGACAGCAACACTGAAGCTTTCTTT. The chain has TRBV9 and TRBJ1-1; 7 bases line up with TRBD1. Losses at the gene ends were 3 bases for V and 2 bases for J; bases not matched to a gene: 1. Per the germline V gene, CDR1 is SGDLS and CDR2 is YYNGEE. CDR3 size: 13 residues.

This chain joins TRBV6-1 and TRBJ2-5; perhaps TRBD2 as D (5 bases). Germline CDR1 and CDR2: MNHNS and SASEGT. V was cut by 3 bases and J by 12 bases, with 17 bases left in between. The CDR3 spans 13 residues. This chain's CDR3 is CASSDLGLKPEYF. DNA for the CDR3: TGTGCCAGCAGTGACCTAGGACTGAAACCCGAGTACTTC.

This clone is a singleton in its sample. The CDR3 is CASGSNRGRAGNTIYF. The CDR3 DNA reads as TGTGCTAGTGGTTCCAACAGGGGAAGAGCTGGAAACACCATATATTTT. The chain recombines TRBV12-5 with TRBJ1-3, with 7 bases fitting TRBD1. Germline lookup yields CDR1 LGHNT and CDR2 FRNRAP. The ends lost 4 bases at V and 2 bases at J; junction bases unmatched: 8. CDR3 length: 16 residues.

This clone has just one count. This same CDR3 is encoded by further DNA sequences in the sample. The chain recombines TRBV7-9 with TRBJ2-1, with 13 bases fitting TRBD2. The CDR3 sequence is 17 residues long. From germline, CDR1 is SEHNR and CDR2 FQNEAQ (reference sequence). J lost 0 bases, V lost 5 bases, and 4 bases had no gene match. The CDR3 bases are TGTGCCAGCAGCCCCAGGACTAGCGGGAGCTCCTACAATGAGCAGTTCTTC. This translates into CASSPRTSGSSYNEQFF.

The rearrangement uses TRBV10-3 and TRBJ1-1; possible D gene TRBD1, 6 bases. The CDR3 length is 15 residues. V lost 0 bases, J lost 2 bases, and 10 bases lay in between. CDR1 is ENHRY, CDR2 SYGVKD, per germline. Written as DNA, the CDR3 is TGTGCCATCAGTGAGTCGAGGACAGTTAACACTGAAGCTTTCTTT. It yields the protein CAISESRTVNTEAFF.

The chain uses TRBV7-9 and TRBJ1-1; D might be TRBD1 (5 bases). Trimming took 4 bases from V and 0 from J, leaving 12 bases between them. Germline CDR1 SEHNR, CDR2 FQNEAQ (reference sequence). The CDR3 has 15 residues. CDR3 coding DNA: TGTGCCAGCAGCTCCCGACAGATTATGAACACTGAAGCTTTCTTT. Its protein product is CASSSRQIMNTEAFF.

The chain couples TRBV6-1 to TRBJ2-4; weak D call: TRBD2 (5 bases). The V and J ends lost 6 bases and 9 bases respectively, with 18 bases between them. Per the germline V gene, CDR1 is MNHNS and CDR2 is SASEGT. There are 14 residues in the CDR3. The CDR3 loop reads CASRSRTVGSIQYF. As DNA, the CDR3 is TGTGCCAGCAGATCACGGACGGTAGGGAGCATTCAGTACTTC.

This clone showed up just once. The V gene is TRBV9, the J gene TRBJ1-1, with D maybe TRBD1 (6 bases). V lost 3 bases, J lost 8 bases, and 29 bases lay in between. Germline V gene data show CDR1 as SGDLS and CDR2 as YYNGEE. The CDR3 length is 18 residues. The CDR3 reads CASSASERGGASRSEAFF. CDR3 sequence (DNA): TGTGCCAGCAGCGCGTCAGAGAGGGGGGGGGCTAGTCGATCCGAAGCTTTCTTT. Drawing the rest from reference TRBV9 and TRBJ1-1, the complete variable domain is DSGVTQTPKHLITATGQRVTLRCSPRSGDLSVYWYQQSLDQGLQFLIQYYNGEERAKGNILERFSAQQFPDLHSELNLSSLELGDSALYFCASSASERGGASRSEAFFGQGTRLTVV.

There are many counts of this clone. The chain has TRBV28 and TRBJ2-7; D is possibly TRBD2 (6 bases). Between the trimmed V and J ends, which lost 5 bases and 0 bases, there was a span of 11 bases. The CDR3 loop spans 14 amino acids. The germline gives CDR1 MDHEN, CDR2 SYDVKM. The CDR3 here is CASSPRGSSYEQYF. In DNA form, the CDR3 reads TGTGCCAGCAGTCCACGGGGGAGCTCCTACGAGCAGTACTTC.

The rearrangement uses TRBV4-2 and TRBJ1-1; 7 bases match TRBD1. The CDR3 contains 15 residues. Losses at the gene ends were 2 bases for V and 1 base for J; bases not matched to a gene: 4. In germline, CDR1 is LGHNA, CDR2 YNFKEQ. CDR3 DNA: TGTGCCAGCAGCCAAACCGGGACAGCGAACACTGAAGCTTTCTTT. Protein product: CASSQTGTANTEAFF.

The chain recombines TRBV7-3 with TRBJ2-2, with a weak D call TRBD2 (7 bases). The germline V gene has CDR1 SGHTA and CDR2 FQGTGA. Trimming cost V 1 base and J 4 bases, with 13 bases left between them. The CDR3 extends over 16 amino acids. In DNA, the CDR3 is TGTGCCAGCAGCTTAAATGGCGGGGGCCGCACCGGGGAGCTGTTTTTT. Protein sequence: CASSLNGGGRTGELFF.

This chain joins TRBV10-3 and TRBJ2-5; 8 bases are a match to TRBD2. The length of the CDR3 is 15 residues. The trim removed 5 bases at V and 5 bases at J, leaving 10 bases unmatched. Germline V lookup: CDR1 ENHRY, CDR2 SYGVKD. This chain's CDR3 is CAISNQVGGGETQYF. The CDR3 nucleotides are TGTGCCATCAGTAACCAGGTCGGGGGGGGCGAGACCCAGTACTTC.

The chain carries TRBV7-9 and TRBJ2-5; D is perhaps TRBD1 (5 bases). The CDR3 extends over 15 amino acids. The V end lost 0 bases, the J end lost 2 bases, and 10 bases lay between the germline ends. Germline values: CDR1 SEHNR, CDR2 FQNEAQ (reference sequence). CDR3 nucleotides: TGTGCCAGCAGCTTAGCGTCGGCAGGGCAAGAGACCCAGTACTTC. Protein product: CASSLASAGQETQYF.

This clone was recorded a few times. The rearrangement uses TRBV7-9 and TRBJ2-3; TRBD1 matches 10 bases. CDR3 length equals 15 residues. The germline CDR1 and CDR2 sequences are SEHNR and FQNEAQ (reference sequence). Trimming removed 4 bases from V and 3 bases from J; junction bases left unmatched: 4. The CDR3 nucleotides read TGTGCCAGCAGCTCGACAGGGGGCGAAACAGATACGCAGTATTTT. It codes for CASSSTGGETDTQYF.

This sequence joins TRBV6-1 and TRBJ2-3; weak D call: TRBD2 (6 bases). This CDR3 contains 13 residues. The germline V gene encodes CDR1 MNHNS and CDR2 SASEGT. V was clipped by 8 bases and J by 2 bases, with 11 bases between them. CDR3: CASGGALTDTQYF. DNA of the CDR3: TGTGCCAGCGGCGGGGCCCTCACAGATACGCAGTATTTT.

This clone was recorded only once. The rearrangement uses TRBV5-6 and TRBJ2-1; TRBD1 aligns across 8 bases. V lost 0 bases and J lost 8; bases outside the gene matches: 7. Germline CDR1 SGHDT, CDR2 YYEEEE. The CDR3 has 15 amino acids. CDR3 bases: TGTGCCAGCAGCTTGGAGCAGGGGGCGCGCCATGAGCAGTTCTTC. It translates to CASSLEQGARHEQFF.

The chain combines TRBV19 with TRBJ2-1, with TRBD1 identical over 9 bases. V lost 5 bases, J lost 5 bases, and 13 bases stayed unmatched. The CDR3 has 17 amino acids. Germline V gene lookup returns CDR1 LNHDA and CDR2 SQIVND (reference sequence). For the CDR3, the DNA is TGTGCCAGTAGTGGATACTCCGGGACAGGGTTTAACAATGAGCAGTTCTTC. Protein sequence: CASSGYSGTGFNNEQFF.

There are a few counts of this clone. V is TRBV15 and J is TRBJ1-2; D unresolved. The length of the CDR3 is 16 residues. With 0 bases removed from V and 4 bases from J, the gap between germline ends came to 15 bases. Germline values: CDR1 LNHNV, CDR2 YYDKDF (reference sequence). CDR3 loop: CATSRDRWRRAYGYTF. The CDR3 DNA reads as TGTGCCACCAGCAGAGATCGTTGGCGGAGGGCCTATGGCTACACCTTC.

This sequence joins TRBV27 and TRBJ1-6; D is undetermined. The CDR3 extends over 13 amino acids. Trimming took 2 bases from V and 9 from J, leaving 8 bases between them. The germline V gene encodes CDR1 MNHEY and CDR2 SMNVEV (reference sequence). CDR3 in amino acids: CASSLPGGSPLHF. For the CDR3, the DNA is TGTGCCAGCAGTTTACCCGGAGGTTCACCCCTCCACTTT.

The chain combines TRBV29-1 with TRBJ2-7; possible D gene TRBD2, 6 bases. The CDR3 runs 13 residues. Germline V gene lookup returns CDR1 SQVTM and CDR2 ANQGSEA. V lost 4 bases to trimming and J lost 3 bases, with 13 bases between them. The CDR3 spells CSVVGGVNYEQYF. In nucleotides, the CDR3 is TGCAGCGTTGTGGGCGGGGTAAACTACGAGCAGTACTTC.

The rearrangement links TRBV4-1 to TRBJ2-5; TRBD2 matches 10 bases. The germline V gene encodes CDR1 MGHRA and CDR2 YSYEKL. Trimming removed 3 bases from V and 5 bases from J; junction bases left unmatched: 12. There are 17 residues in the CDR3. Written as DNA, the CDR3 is TGCGCCAGCAGCCAGATGGGGCTAGCGGGAGAGAGGGAGACCCAGTACTTC. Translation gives CASSQMGLAGERETQYF.